Listed below are T cell receptor beta chains from one sample, sequenced in a study of T cell responses to AZD1222 COVID-19 vaccine. Method: immunoSEQ multiplex PCR; TCRdb's copy keeps in-frame clones and lacks some. The table has about 150,000 clones, under 95% seen once. The material was peripheral blood, obtained on day 0 of AZD1222 vaccination. The receptors stem from an adult in good health. Each CDR3 is given with its conserved first and last residue. D genes are given only for firm matches. Only some rows state a clone size, as once, few, many or a class for expanded clones.

j_gene,abundance,v_gene,d_gene,CDR3nt,CDR3aa
TRBJ2-1,-,TRBV11-2,TRBD2,TGTGCCAGCAGCTTAACCAGCGGGAGTCTATACAATGAGCAGTTCTTC,CASSLTSGSLYNEQFF
TRBJ2-5,-,TRBV7-8,-,TGTGCCAGCAGCTTTTTTCGGACGGAGCCCCAGTACTTC,CASSFFRTEPQYF
TRBJ1-1,-,TRBV5-4,-,TGTGCCAGCACCTTGGGGGGCACTGAAGCTTTCTTT,CASTLGGTEAFF
TRBJ2-1,-,TRBV6-2/TRBV6-3,TRBD2,TGTGCCAGCAGTTACGGGACTAGTTCTAATGAGCAGTTCTTC,CASSYGTSSNEQFF
TRBJ1-6,-,TRBV28,TRBD1,TGTGCCAGCAGTTTCTACGACAGGGCGATTGGTGATTCACCCCTCCACTTT,CASSFYDRAIGDSPLHF
TRBJ1-2,-,TRBV3-1/TRBV3-2,-,TGTGCCAGCAGCCAGGTGAATTATGGCTACACCTTC,CASSQVNYGYTF
TRBJ1-3,-,TRBV19,TRBD1,TGTGCCAGTAGCATGTACCGGGACAGGGGCGAATCTGGAAACACCATATATTTT,CASSMYRDRGESGNTIYF
TRBJ2-7,-,TRBV4-1,-,TGCGCCAGCAGCCCAAATTGGGCAAGGGGGAGCTCCTACGAGCAGTACTTC,CASSPNWARGSSYEQYF
TRBJ1-1,-,TRBV7-9,TRBD1,TGTGCCAGCAGCTTATCCCGGACAGGTTCGAACACTGAAGCTTTCTTT,CASSLSRTGSNTEAFF
TRBJ1-1,-,TRBV19,TRBD1,TGTGCCAGTAGTAAGAGACAGGGAATGAACACTGAAGCTTTCTTT,CASSKRQGMNTEAFF
TRBJ1-1,-,TRBV5-1,-,TGCGCCAGCAGCCCACGGGGTCCTGGCGACACTGAAGCTTTCTTT,CASSPRGPGDTEAFF
TRBJ1-2,-,TRBV9,-,TGTGCCAGCAGCCCCGTCTCGTCGGGGGGCTACACCTTC,CASSPVSSGGYTF
TRBJ1-1,-,TRBV13,TRBD1,TGTGCCAGCAGCTTAGGAACCGTGGACAGGGGACATTTGAACACTGAAGCTTTCTTT,CASSLGTVDRGHLNTEAFF
TRBJ1-3,-,TRBV4-1,-,TGCGCCAGCAGCCAAGGTGGTGGGGGAAACACCATATATTTT,CASSQGGGGNTIYF
TRBJ1-1,few,TRBV19,-,TGTGCCAGTAGTCTCCGATCAGGGGCCCGAACTGAAGCTTTCTTT,CASSLRSGARTEAFF
TRBJ2-7,-,TRBV6-5,-,TGTGCCAGCAGTTACTCGACAGGACACGAGCAGTACTTC,CASSYSTGHEQYF
TRBJ1-1,-,TRBV27,-,TGTGCCAGCAGGGTGGGCCTAGAAGCTTTCTTT,CASRVGLEAFF
TRBJ2-7,-,TRBV28,-,TGTGCCAGCATCGCTCTCGGGAGTCGAAGGCACGAGCAGTACTTC,CASIALGSRRHEQYF
TRBJ2-7,-,TRBV9,TRBD1,TGTGCCAGCAGCGTAGAGATCAGGGGGCTTGTATCCGAGCAGTACTTC,CASSVEIRGLVSEQYF
TRBJ2-2,-,TRBV7-2,TRBD1,TGTGCCAGCAGCTTAGCTCTGGCCGGGACAGCTAACACCGGGGAGCTGTTTTTT,CASSLALAGTANTGELFF
TRBJ2-2,-,TRBV6-5,-,TGTGCCAGCAGTTACATGGAGAACACCGGGGAGCTGTTTTTT,CASSYMENTGELFF
TRBJ2-3,-,TRBV3-1/TRBV3-2,TRBD2,TGTGCCAGCAGCCCGCACCCAGCGGGAGGCTCAGATACGCAGTATTTT,CASSPHPAGGSDTQYF
TRBJ1-5,-,TRBV6-6,TRBD1,TGTGCCAGCGTCCAGGGACAGGGGTTAAATCAGCCCCAGCATTTT,CASVQGQGLNQPQHF
TRBJ2-1,-,TRBV12-3/TRBV12-4,-,TGTGCCAGCAGCCCCACTGGCAATGAGCAGTTCTTC,CASSPTGNEQFF
TRBJ2-2,-,TRBV11-2,-,TGTGCCAGCAGCTTCGTAGGGTATAGGGTGGGCAACACCGGGGAGCTGTTTTTT,CASSFVGYRVGNTGELFF
TRBJ1-1,-,TRBV14,TRBD1,TGTGCCAGCAGTTCGTGGACAGGGAGCTCTGAAGCTTTCTTT,CASSSWTGSSEAFF
TRBJ1-1,-,TRBV2,-,TGTGCCAGCAGAGCCAGGAGTTTAGAAGCTTTCTTT,CASRARSLEAFF
TRBJ1-4,-,TRBV20-1,-,TGCAGTGCTAGTGTGGGGGGGCGGGAAAAACTGTTTTTT,CSASVGGREKLFF
TRBJ2-1,-,TRBV6-2/TRBV6-3,TRBD2,TGTGCCAGCAGTTACCTCCCGGGACTAGCGGGACCCTACAATGAGCAGTTCTTC,CASSYLPGLAGPYNEQFF
TRBJ2-2,-,TRBV29-1,-,TGCAGCTGCCGGGCGGCGGCGAACACCGGGGAGCTGTTTTTT,CSCRAAANTGELFF